The 18 T cell receptor beta chains below come from one sample, sequenced in a study of control samples from healthy donors and cancer patients. Libraries were prepared by immunoSEQ multiplex PCR; TCRdb keeps only in-frame clonotypes and omits some of them. Of hundreds of thousands of clones detected, 80% to 95% appear once; the ten largest clones hold just under 6.5%. Sequencing was performed on PBMCs. The receptor set was obtained from a man in his forties with head and neck cancer.

This clone was detected only a few times. V usage is TRBV5-4 and J usage is TRBJ1-3; TRBD1 might be the D (5 bases). Looked up from germline, CDR1 is SGHNT and CDR2 is YYREEE (reference sequence). V gave up 1 base and J gave up 0 bases, with 11 bases separating them. The CDR3 runs to 16 residues. The CDR3 loop reads CASSLRQGSSGNTIYF. The CDR3 region has the DNA TGTGCCAGCAGCTTGAGGCAGGGTAGCTCTGGAAACACCATATATTTT.

This chain joins TRBV7-9 and TRBJ1-5; no clear D. CDR3 length: 13 amino acids. Trimming took 8 bases from V and 0 from J, leaving 8 bases between them. Germline loops: CDR1 SEHNR, CDR2 FQNEAQ (reference sequence). This CDR3 is CASSRDSNQPQHF. The CDR3 nucleotides are TGTGCCAGCTCGAGGGATAGCAATCAGCCCCAGCATTTT.

The V gene is TRBV28, the J gene TRBJ1-2; 7 bases match TRBD1. Germline V lookup: CDR1 MDHEN, CDR2 SYDVKM. The V and J ends lost 3 bases and 6 bases, in that order; junction bases with no gene match: 7. CDR3 length: 14 amino acids. CDR3 protein: CASSFPDRVDGYTF. In DNA form, the CDR3 reads TGTGCCAGCAGTTTCCCCGACAGGGTAGATGGCTACACCTTC.

This clone was seen once. J is TRBJ1-1 and V is TRBV5-1, with D uncertain. The germline V gene has CDR1 SGHRS and CDR2 YFSETQ. Trimming cost V 5 bases and J 1 base, with 12 bases left between them. This CDR3 has 14 amino acids. The CDR3 nucleotides are TGCGCCAGCAGAACTATACTGGGGAACACTGAAGCTTTCTTT. Its protein is CASRTILGNTEAFF.

The genes are TRBV7-2 and TRBJ2-2, with 7 bases that match TRBD1. Germline CDR1 is SGHTA and CDR2 is FQGNSA. The CDR3 runs to 15 residues. Unmatched junction bases numbered 7, after V lost 3 bases and J lost 6 bases. CDR3 residues: CASSLETGVAGELFF. CDR3 nucleotides: TGTGCCAGCAGCTTGGAAACAGGGGTGGCCGGGGAGCTGTTTTTT. Combining the CDR3 with reference TRBV7-2 and TRBJ2-2 gives the whole variable domain GAGVSQSPSNKVTEKGKDVELRCDPISGHTALYWYRQSLGQGLEFLIYFQGNSAPDKSGLPSDRFSAERTGGSVSTLTIQRTQQEDSAVYLCASSLETGVAGELFFGEGSRLTVL.

J is TRBJ1-4 and V is TRBV12-3 or TRBV12-4; TRBD1 might be the D (5 bases). V lost 2 bases and J lost 6, with 7 bases in between. The CDR3 is 13 amino acids. In nucleotides, the CDR3 is TGTGCCAGCAGTTTACAGGGCGATGAAAAACTGTTTTTT. The encoded protein is CASSLQGDEKLFF.

In its sample, this clone was seen once. The chain is built from TRBV9 and TRBJ2-3; TRBD2 matches at 8 bases. After removal of 0 bases from V and 6 bases from J, the junction contained 6 bases not matched to a gene. The CDR3 sequence is 15 residues long. Germline assignment: CDR1 SGDLS and CDR2 YYNGEE. The CDR3 sequence is CASSVGVAGTDTQYF. DNA of the CDR3: TGTGCCAGCAGCGTAGGTGTAGCGGGGACCGATACGCAGTATTTT.

V and J are TRBV19 and TRBJ2-2; D gene unclear. The length of the CDR3 is 11 residues. Germline V gene data show CDR1 as LNHDA and CDR2 as SQIVND (reference sequence). V shed 7 bases and J shed 5 bases, with 5 bases lying between them. In DNA form, the CDR3 reads TGTGCCAGTACTACAACCGGGGAGCTGTTTTTT. Translated, it gives CASTTTGELFF.

This chain uses TRBV18 with TRBJ2-1, with D maybe TRBD2 (6 bases). The CDR3 extends over 12 amino acids. Trimming stripped 5 bases from V and 10 bases from J, with 12 bases between. Germline CDR1 reads KGHSH; CDR2 reads LQKENI. The CDR3 nucleotides are TGTGCCAGCTCATCCACGGGGGACGAGCAGTTCTTC. The encoded protein is CASSSTGDEQFF.

The sample holds one count of this clone. V and J are TRBV19 and TRBJ1-4; tentative D call: TRBD1 (5 bases). With 9 bases removed from V and 1 base from J, the gap between germline ends came to 12 bases. The length of the CDR3 is 14 residues. Germline values: CDR1 LNHDA, CDR2 SQIVND (reference sequence). CDR3 amino acids: CASRKTVTNEKLFF. The CDR3, as DNA: TGTGCCAGCCGAAAGACAGTAACTAATGAAAAACTGTTTTTT.

V is TRBV7-2 and J is TRBJ1-6, with 7 bases matching TRBD1. Trimming took 4 bases from V and 5 from J; bases not matched to a gene: 11. The CDR3 runs to 17 residues. Germline loops: CDR1 SGHTA, CDR2 FQGNSA. CDR3 DNA: TGTGCCAGCAGCTACCTCAGGGGGGGCGATGATAATTCACCCCTCCACTTT. Its protein product is CASSYLRGGDDNSPLHF.

The chain employs TRBV5-8 and TRBJ1-2, with 7 bases matching TRBD1. V lost 4 bases to trimming and J lost 5 bases; unmatched junction nucleotides: 11. CDR1 and CDR2 (germline): SGHTS, YDEGEE. The CDR3 runs to 15 residues. The DNA of the CDR3 is TGTGCCAGCAGCGCTGGACAGGTACTTTCGTATGGCTACACCTTC. Protein sequence: CASSAGQVLSYGYTF.

The chain is built from TRBV7-9 and TRBJ1-5; no clear D. The V gene's germline CDR1 is SEHNR and CDR2 FQNEAQ (reference sequence). Deletions cut 4 bases from V and 9 bases from J, with 10 bases between. The CDR3 loop spans 12 amino acids. DNA for the CDR3: TGTGCCAGCAGCTCCGGAATGGGGCCCCAGCATTTT. Amino acids: CASSSGMGPQHF.

CDR3 bases: TGTGCCACCTCAGAGGGCCGAGGACAGGGGGCGAACACCATATATTTT. Its protein is CATSEGRGQGANTIYF. The chain employs TRBV19 and TRBJ1-3; TRBD1 matches 11 bases. Germline trimming cut 10 bases from V and 7 bases from J; bases unmatched to any gene: 15. CDR1 and CDR2 (germline): LNHDA, SQIVND (reference sequence). The CDR3 sequence is 16 residues long.

This rearrangement joins TRBV5-1 to TRBJ2-7, with D possibly TRBD1 on 5 matching bases. Trimming removed 2 bases from V and 0 bases from J, with 9 bases in between. The germline V gene has CDR1 SGHRS and CDR2 YFSETQ. The CDR3 has 14 residues. The DNA for the CDR3 is TGCGCCAGCAGCTTCCCGACAGACTCCTACGAGCAGTACTTC. Its protein is CASSFPTDSYEQYF.

The chain couples TRBV9 to TRBJ2-7; D is unresolved. This CDR3 contains 16 residues. The germline V and J ends were trimmed by 3 bases and 0 bases, with 16 bases remaining between them. Germline CDR1 SGDLS, CDR2 YYNGEE. CDR3 loop: CASSGGATPSSYEQYF. CDR3 nucleotides: TGTGCCAGCAGCGGAGGAGCGACTCCTAGCTCCTACGAGCAGTACTTC.

This sequence joins TRBV18 and TRBJ2-1, with D possibly called TRBD1 or TRBD2 (5 bases each). Germline assignment: CDR1 KGHSH and CDR2 LQKENI. This CDR3 spans 16 amino acids. Trimming stripped 3 bases from V and 2 bases from J, with 14 bases between. CDR3 amino acids: CASSPEWDLTYNEQFF. CDR3 DNA: TGTGCCAGCTCACCGGAATGGGACCTCACCTACAATGAGCAGTTCTTC.

In its sample, this clone was seen once. The CDR3 DNA is TGCGCCAGCAAGTACAGCACAGATACGCAGTATTTT. Translating it yields CASKYSTDTQYF. The rearrangement links TRBV23-1 to TRBJ2-3; D unresolved. TRBV23-1 is an ORF for which the function is uncertain. The CDR3 loop spans 12 amino acids. The V end was cut by 7 bases, the J end by 0 bases, with 5 bases between.